These 18 T cell receptor beta chains share one sample of origin, sequenced in a study of beta chain features in type 1 diabetes. All of the isolated RNA was reverse transcribed, so expressed TCRB transcripts were sequenced. The method was immunoSEQ multiplex PCR; TCRdb's version includes in-frame clones alone and lacks a portion of them. The sample includes hundreds of thousands of clones, roughly 12% of them seen just once. Specimen: naive CD4+ T cells from blood. These receptors were taken from a young man in good health.

This rearrangement joins TRBV7-2 to TRBJ2-1; 10 nucleotides line up with TRBD2. Looked up from germline, CDR1 is SGHTA and CDR2 is FQGNSA. Trimming at V came to 2 bases and at J to 4 bases, leaving 2 bases not matched to a gene. The CDR3 covers 15 residues. The CDR3 protein is CASSLTSGIYNEQFF. CDR3 sequence (DNA): TGTGCCAGCAGCTTAACTAGCGGGATATACAATGAGCAGTTCTTC.

The J gene is TRBJ2-3, the V gene TRBV27; TRBD2 might be the D (6 bases). This CDR3 is built from 20 residues. The germline V gene has CDR1 MNHEY and CDR2 SMNVEV (reference sequence). V was clipped by 1 base and J by 0 bases, with 23 bases between them. As DNA, the CDR3 is TGTGCCAGCAGTTTATACGGGGCCGTTTGGCGGGAACAAAGCACAGATACGCAGTATTTT. It specifies CASSLYGAVWREQSTDTQYF.

This chain connects TRBV10-3 to TRBJ1-4; 9 bases map to TRBD1. The trim removed 4 bases at V and 6 bases at J, leaving 6 bases unmatched. The CDR3 is made up of 15 amino acids. Per the germline V gene, CDR1 is ENHRY and CDR2 is SYGVKD. The CDR3 reads CAISVRGDRDEKLFF. The CDR3 coding sequence is TGTGCCATCAGTGTCCGGGGGGACAGGGATGAAAAACTGTTTTTT.

V and J are TRBV2 and TRBJ2-7; D may be TRBD1 (6 bases). This CDR3 spans 13 amino acids. V was trimmed by 4 bases and J by 5 bases, leaving 12 bases between them. The germline V gene has CDR1 SNHLY and CDR2 FYNNEI. CDR3 in DNA: TGTGCCAGCAGTGCGGACAGATCTAACGAGCAGTACTTC. Amino acid sequence: CASSADRSNEQYF.

This clone was recorded a few times. The chain joins TRBV27 to TRBJ1-2, with D possibly being TRBD1 (6 bases). V was trimmed by 2 bases and J by 4 bases, leaving 8 bases between them. The CDR3 is made up of 13 amino acids. The V gene's germline CDR1 is MNHEY and CDR2 SMNVEV (reference sequence). The CDR3 bases are TGTGCCAGCAGTTTAGGACAGCTCTATGGCTACACCTTC. Protein: CASSLGQLYGYTF.

This clone appeared a few times. The chain employs TRBV7-6 and TRBJ2-1; 10 bases map to TRBD2. The CDR3 length is 17 residues. In germline, CDR1 is SGHVS, CDR2 FNYEAQ. V dropped 5 bases and J dropped 2; count of bases not matched to a gene: 9. CDR3 sequence: CASSPTRAGGTYNEQFF. In DNA form, the CDR3 reads TGTGCCAGCAGCCCCACTCGAGCGGGGGGGACCTACAATGAGCAGTTCTTC.

This clone was seen a handful of times. This chain connects TRBV30 to TRBJ2-7; 7 nucleotides agree with TRBD1. Losses at the gene ends were 1 base for V and 0 bases for J; bases not matched to a gene: 6. This CDR3 contains 15 residues. Germline V lookup: CDR1 GTSNPN, CDR2 SVGIG (reference sequence). The CDR3 DNA follows: TGTGCCTGGAGTGCGGACAGGATGAACTCCTACGAGCAGTACTTC. This encodes CAWSADRMNSYEQYF.

The chain uses TRBV19 and TRBJ2-3; D unresolved. V was cut by 1 base and J by 1 base, with 3 bases left in between. CDR1 and CDR2 from the germline V gene are LNHDA and SQIVND (reference sequence). The CDR3 is made up of 13 amino acids. The CDR3 sequence is CASSIVGTDTQYF. DNA of the CDR3: TGTGCCAGTAGTATAGTCGGCACAGATACGCAGTATTTT.

This clone was seen only a few times. This chain joins TRBV27 and TRBJ1-1; TRBD1 is a possible D gene (6 bases). The V end was cut by 6 bases, the J end by 6 bases, with 14 bases between. There are 13 residues in the CDR3. Germline CDR1 is MNHEY and CDR2 is SMNVEV (reference sequence). The CDR3 here is CASSTRGRAEAFF. The CDR3 coding sequence is TGTGCCAGCAGCACGAGGGGGAGGGCTGAAGCTTTCTTT.

The V gene is TRBV30, the J gene TRBJ1-6; no clear D gene. V lost 3 bases, J lost 4 bases, and 7 bases lay in between. This CDR3 contains 13 residues. The germline CDR1 and CDR2 sequences are GTSNPN and SVGIG (reference sequence). CDR3: CAWSRNYNSPLHF. The CDR3 region has the DNA TGTGCCTGGAGCAGGAATTATAATTCACCCCTCCACTTT. The full variable domain, with the rest looked up from reference TRBV30 and TRBJ1-6, is SQTIHQWPATLVQPVGSPLSLECTVEGTSNPNLYWYRQAAGRGLQLLFYSVGIGQISSEVPQNLSASRPQDRQFILSSKKLLLSDSGFYLCAWSRNYNSPLHFGNGTRLTVT.

This chain joins TRBV5-4 and TRBJ2-4, with 9 bases aligning to TRBD1. There are 16 residues in the CDR3. Germline CDR1 SGHNT, CDR2 YYREEE (reference sequence). V lost 2 bases to trimming and J lost 6 bases; unmatched junction nucleotides: 9. The CDR3 DNA reads TGTGCCAGCAGCTTCACCGGGACAGGGATGGGAAACATTCAGTACTTC. It specifies CASSFTGTGMGNIQYF.

This sequence joins TRBV19 and TRBJ2-5; TRBD2 agrees at 8 bases. This CDR3 contains 16 residues. Germline V CDR1 and CDR2: LNHDA, SQIVND (reference sequence). The ends lost 3 bases at V and 7 bases at J; junction bases unmatched: 13. The CDR3 spells CASSIGVAGLVGTQYF. Here the CDR3 DNA reads TGTGCCAGTAGTATTGGCGTAGCGGGATTGGTCGGGACCCAGTACTTC.

This clone was found a few times. V usage is TRBV5-6 and J usage is TRBJ2-3, with TRBD2 matching 11 bases. The CDR3 runs to 15 residues. Germline loops: CDR1 SGHDT, CDR2 YYEEEE. Losses at the gene ends were 5 bases for V and 2 bases for J; bases not matched to a gene: 4. CDR3 DNA: TGTGCCAGCAGTCGGACTAGCGGGTACACAGATACGCAGTATTTT. Translated, it gives CASSRTSGYTDTQYF.

This rearrangement joins TRBV7-2 to TRBJ2-3; 7 bases fit TRBD2. Germline V gene lookup returns CDR1 SGHTA and CDR2 FQGNSA. Trimming at V came to 3 bases and at J to 2 bases, leaving 5 bases not matched to a gene. The CDR3 has 15 amino acids. CDR3 loop: CASSLGGGLTDTQYF. The CDR3 DNA is TGTGCCAGCAGCTTGGGCGGGGGTCTCACAGATACGCAGTATTTT.

Only a few counts were recorded for this clone. This chain connects TRBV9 to TRBJ1-2; D call uncertain. Trimming removed 3 bases at V and 5 bases at J, with 14 bases between. Germline V lookup: CDR1 SGDLS, CDR2 YYNGEE. This CDR3 region has 14 residues. CDR3 DNA sequence: TGTGCCAGCAGCGACGGTGAGGGAGTGTATGGCTACACCTTC. It is translated as CASSDGEGVYGYTF.

This clone was seen a handful of times. This chain joins TRBV12-5 and TRBJ2-1; D is ambiguous. The CDR3 is 14 residues long. The germline CDR1 and CDR2 sequences are LGHNT and FRNRAP. Trimming pared 1 base from V and 2 bases from J, leaving 6 bases between. CDR3 region: CASGLGSTYNEQFF. The DNA for the CDR3 is TGTGCTAGTGGTTTGGGGAGCACCTACAATGAGCAGTTCTTC.

In this sample, this clone turned up a few times. The rearrangement joins TRBV7-2 to TRBJ2-3; 10 bases map to TRBD2. CDR3 length equals 14 residues. V lost 1 base and J lost 13; bases outside the gene matches: 8. Germline-derived CDR1 and CDR2 are SGHTA and FQGNSA. CDR3 DNA sequence: TGTGCCAGCAGCTTAGTGCGGCTAGCGGGAGAGGAGTATTTT. Translated: CASSLVRLAGEEYF.

This clone has just a few counts. The CDR3 nucleotides are TGTGCCAGCAGCCTGCTCAGGGGGCGCGTTGAAAAACTGTTTTTT. It specifies CASSLLRGRVEKLFF. The chain uses TRBV14 and TRBJ1-4, with 8 nucleotides matching TRBD1. J was trimmed by 7 bases and V by 4 bases; bases with no gene match: 8. In germline, CDR1 is SGHDN, CDR2 FVKESK. This CDR3 spans 15 amino acids.